This TCR beta chain was documented in a study of T-cell reconstitution after alpha-beta-depleted transplantation in children. Study-level results: Surviving recipient T cells and thymic progenitors underlay high day-60 TCRbeta diversity in some patients. Among T cells one year after transplant, newly produced cells accounted for most counts and diversity.

Many counts were recorded for this clonotype. What it binds is not known. Germline lookup yields CDR1 SGHRS and CDR2 YFSETQ. This CDR3 is built from 15 residues. V gave up 1 base and J gave up 2 bases; unmatched junction bases: 1. A library of TCRbeta sequences, prepared with unique molecular identifiers, was generated. TCRdb ran MiXCR on the PCR reads and lists one entry per CDR3 protein. The table records around 52,000 distinct CDR3 sequences, 5.5% to 7.5% of them present only once. The chain is built from TRBV5-1 and TRBJ2-3; 10 nucleotides line up with TRBD2. The sequencing used PBMCs, mostly from graft donor cells, collected 60 days after TCRalphabeta/CD19-depleted stem cell transplant. The source is a female patient aged 2-10 years who had a stem cell transplant for aplastic anemia, so the T cells may come from the graft donor. The DNA for the CDR3 is TGCGCCAGCAGCTTGACTAGCGGGACCACAGATACGCAGTATTTT. Its protein is CASSLTSGTTDTQYF.